Presented here are 25 T cell receptor beta chains from one specimen sequenced in a study of CD8 T cells in Susac syndrome. Roughly 0.45 to 1 ug RNA was reverse transcribed with random hexamers. TCRdb reprocessed the immunoSEQ multiplex PCR reads via MiXCR and lists one record per CDR3 protein. Here the sample spans tens of thousands of distinct CDR3 sequences, approximately 94% being singletons. Material for sequencing was CD8+ T cells from PBMCs. The receptors stem from a human donor in good health.

The rearrangement uses TRBV24-1 and TRBJ2-5; D is ambiguous. Germline V gives CDR1 KGHDR, CDR2 SFDVKD. The CDR3 is 15 residues long. V lost 4 bases, J lost 4 bases, and 15 bases lay in between. CDR3 nucleotide sequence: TGTGCCACCAGTGACAACCGGGCCCAGGTAGAGACCCAGTACTTC. This translates into CATSDNRAQVETQYF.

The table lists this clonotype with a count of one. The rearrangement links TRBV19 to TRBJ2-7; 7 nucleotides agree with TRBD1. V lost 4 bases, J lost 7 bases, and 16 bases stayed unmatched. CDR1 LNHDA and CDR2 SQIVND come from the germline V gene (reference sequence). The CDR3 totals 16 residues. The CDR3 bases are TGTGCCAGTAGTACCGACAGGGAACGGGGCCTACGGGAGCAGTACTTC. This translates into CASSTDRERGLREQYF.

The genes are TRBV7-6 and TRBJ2-2, with D perhaps assigned TRBD1 or TRBD2 (5 bases each). CDR1 and CDR2 from the germline V gene are SGHVS and FNYEAQ. Deletions cut 5 bases from V and 7 bases from J, with 8 bases between. This CDR3 has 12 amino acids. DNA of the CDR3: TGTGCCAGCAGCCGGGGCGTCGGGGAGCTGTTTTTT. It encodes CASSRGVGELFF.

J is TRBJ2-3 and V is TRBV14; D might be TRBD2 (5 bases). Germline CDR1 and CDR2: SGHDN and FVKESK. This CDR3 has 15 residues. Trimming shortened V by 0 bases and J by 1 base, and 8 bases separated the two germline ends. The chain's CDR3 is CASSQEISGTDTQYF. The CDR3 DNA follows: TGTGCCAGCAGCCAAGAGATTAGCGGCACAGATACGCAGTATTTT.

This sequence joins TRBV7-6 and TRBJ2-7; 7 bases are shared with TRBD2. Germline CDR1 SGHVS, CDR2 FNYEAQ. The CDR3 sequence is 13 residues long. The ends lost 5 bases at V and 4 bases at J; junction bases unmatched: 5. CDR3 DNA: TGTGCCAGCAGCCCTAGCGGAGCATACGAGCAGTACGTC. This sequence encodes CASSPSGAYEQYV.

The chain couples TRBV13 to TRBJ2-1, with 9 bases matching TRBD2. Germline CDR1 and CDR2: PRHDT and FYEKMQ (reference sequence). CDR3 length equals 15 residues. After removal of 4 bases from V and 4 bases from J, the junction contained 5 bases not matched to a gene. This CDR3 reads CASSYGGRGYNEQFF. Here the CDR3 DNA reads TGTGCCAGCAGCTACGGCGGGAGGGGATACAATGAGCAGTTCTTC.

The rearrangement links TRBV13 to TRBJ2-3; 11 bases are a match to TRBD1. The CDR3 length is 18 residues. The germline V gene has CDR1 PRHDT and CDR2 FYEKMQ (reference sequence). With 3 bases clipped from V and 1 base from J, the junction kept 9 bases outside the gene matches. In nucleotides, the CDR3 is TGTGCCAGCAGCTTTAGGCCGGGACAGGGGGTCGGCACAGATACGCAGTATTTT. It codes for CASSFRPGQGVGTDTQYF.

The chain recombines TRBV9 with TRBJ2-3, with D possibly TRBD2 on 6 matching bases. The CDR3 totals 16 residues. V gave up 3 bases and J gave up 0 bases, with 14 bases separating them. The V gene's germline CDR1 is SGDLS and CDR2 YYNGEE. The CDR3 spells CASSDHARGSTDTQYF. CDR3 coding DNA: TGTGCCAGCAGCGACCATGCGCGGGGTAGCACAGATACGCAGTATTTT.

The chain uses TRBV5-1 and TRBJ1-2; 7 nucleotides align to TRBD1. V was pared by 2 bases and J by 10 bases, with 8 bases of the junction left unmatched. Per the germline V gene, CDR1 is SGHRS and CDR2 is YFSETQ. The CDR3 is 13 residues long. In DNA form, the CDR3 reads TGCGCCAGCAGCTTTTCCGACAGGGCTGACTACACCTTC. It specifies CASSFSDRADYTF. Looking up the rest from reference TRBV5-1 and TRBJ1-2 gives the full variable domain: KAGVTQTPRYLIKTRGQQVTLSCSPISGHRSVSWYQQTPGQGLQFLFEYFSETQRNKGNFPGRFSGRQFSNSRSEMNVSTLELGDSALYLCASSFSDRADYTFGSGTRLTVV.

The chain couples TRBV30 to TRBJ2-1, with D perhaps matching TRBD1 (5 bases). Germline V gene lookup returns CDR1 GTSNPN and CDR2 SVGIG (reference sequence). This CDR3 spans 14 amino acids. Trimming shortened V by 0 bases and J by 10 bases, and 16 bases separated the two germline ends. CDR3 in amino acids: CAWSVGVGSLEQFF. Written as DNA, the CDR3 is TGTGCCTGGAGTGTAGGGGTTGGTAGCTTAGAGCAGTTCTTC.

In its sample, this clonotype was seen once. V is TRBV7-6 and J is TRBJ1-2, with TRBD1 identical over 9 bases. CDR3 length: 15 residues. Germline V CDR1 and CDR2: SGHVS, FNYEAQ. J lost 3 bases, V lost 5 bases, and 7 bases had no gene match. CDR3 sequence: CASSRGQGIHYGYTF. The CDR3 bases are TGTGCCAGCAGCCGCGGACAGGGGATCCACTATGGCTACACCTTC.

The table lists this clonotype with a count of one. The chain employs TRBV27 and TRBJ2-3, with 9 nucleotides matching TRBD2. Trimming removed 2 bases from V and 0 bases from J; junction bases left unmatched: 6. CDR3 size: 17 residues. CDR1 MNHEY and CDR2 SMNVEV come from the germline V gene (reference sequence). The CDR3 spells CASSLILAGSSTDTQYF. The CDR3 nucleotides read TGTGCCAGCAGTTTAATTCTAGCGGGATCCAGCACAGATACGCAGTATTTT.

The rearrangement uses TRBV5-1 and TRBJ2-1; D may be TRBD1 (5 bases). Germline V CDR1 and CDR2: SGHRS, YFSETQ. The CDR3 runs to 14 residues. The V gene lost 7 bases and the J gene lost 8 bases, with 19 bases spanning the gap. The DNA for the CDR3 is TGCGCCAGCGCCAGCTGGGAAAGGGGCCATGAGCAGTTCTTC. Its protein product is CASASWERGHEQFF.

This chain uses TRBV14 with TRBJ1-1; no clear D. The length of the CDR3 is 12 residues. The ends were cut back, 3 bases at V and 7 bases at J, with 9 bases in the middle. From germline, CDR1 is SGHDN and CDR2 FVKESK. CDR3 residues: CASSQEDLEAFF. The DNA for the CDR3 is TGTGCCAGCAGCCAGGAGGACCTTGAAGCTTTCTTT.

This rearrangement joins TRBV19 to TRBJ1-1; D unresolved. This CDR3 comprises 16 residues. Germline V gene sequence: CDR1 LNHDA, CDR2 SQIVND (reference sequence). V was clipped by 3 bases and J by 0 bases, with 14 bases between them. For the CDR3, the DNA is TGTGCCAGTAGTATTTTACGGTATAGCTTGAACACTGAAGCTTTCTTT. Protein sequence: CASSILRYSLNTEAFF.

The gene calls are TRBV7-9 and TRBJ2-7; D is uncertain. Deletions cut 5 bases from V and 1 base from J, with 9 bases between. This CDR3 region has 13 residues. Germline loops: CDR1 SEHNR, CDR2 FQNEAQ (reference sequence). CDR3 residues: CASSPPLSYEQYV. The CDR3, as DNA: TGTGCCAGCAGCCCACCTTTATCCTACGAGCAGTACGTC.

The genes are TRBV4-3 and TRBJ2-7; tentatively, D is TRBD1 (5 bases). Germline-derived CDR1 and CDR2 are LGHNA and YSLEER. The ends were cut back, 1 base at V and 3 bases at J, with 13 bases in the middle. The CDR3 runs to 15 residues. The CDR3 DNA reads as TGCGCCAGCAGCCAAGGGGTGGGGCGAGGCTACGAGCAGTACTTC. Amino acids: CASSQGVGRGYEQYF.

V and J are TRBV29-1 and TRBJ1-1; weak D call: TRBD1 (6 bases). Germline loops: CDR1 SQVTM, CDR2 ANQGSEA. With 4 bases removed from V and 7 bases from J, the gap between germline ends came to 13 bases. This CDR3 has 12 amino acids. The CDR3 reads CSVVVGAIEAFF. In nucleotides, the CDR3 is TGCAGCGTTGTCGTGGGGGCCATTGAAGCTTTCTTT.

The rearrangement joins TRBV2 to TRBJ1-1; no clear D. Germline CDR1 and CDR2: SNHLY and FYNNEI. The CDR3 has 12 amino acids. Deletions cut 8 bases from V and 6 bases from J, with 13 bases between. CDR3: CASPLAVAEAFF. Written as DNA, the CDR3 is TGTGCCAGCCCTCTGGCGGTAGCTGAAGCTTTCTTT.

The chain combines TRBV7-9 with TRBJ1-1; 8 positions match TRBD1. V trimming: 4 bases; J trimming: 6 bases; junction bases outside the gene matches: 4. Germline CDR1 is SEHNR and CDR2 is FQNEAQ (reference sequence). The CDR3 extends over 13 amino acids. CDR3 coding DNA: TGTGCCAGCAGCTCCCAGGGGGCGGCTGAAGCTTTCTTT. It specifies CASSSQGAAEAFF.

The chain employs TRBV9 and TRBJ1-1; D perhaps matches TRBD1 (6 bases). The CDR3 length is 15 residues. Germline V lookup: CDR1 SGDLS, CDR2 YYNGEE. The V end lost 4 bases, the J end lost 1 base, and 14 bases lay between the germline ends. The CDR3 is CASSSTGWSNTEAFF. The CDR3 DNA is TGTGCCAGCAGCTCTACAGGGTGGTCGAACACTGAAGCTTTCTTT.

V usage is TRBV6-5 and J usage is TRBJ2-7; D ambiguous. V lost 6 bases and J 2 bases, leaving 14 bases between the germline ends. The CDR3 runs 14 residues. Germline V gene sequence: CDR1 MNHEY, CDR2 SVGAGI. Written as DNA, the CDR3 is TGTGCCAGCAGAAAGGTGGGAACGGCCTACGAGCAGTACTTC. It is translated as CASRKVGTAYEQYF.

V and J are TRBV6-5 and TRBJ2-3; the D is unclear. This CDR3 comprises 15 residues. Trimming left V 7 bases short and J 2 bases short, with 16 bases between. The germline CDR1 and CDR2 sequences are MNHEY and SVGAGI. In DNA, the CDR3 is TGTGCCAGCAAGGTGATAGGGCCAGTCACAGATACGCAGTATTTT. It specifies CASKVIGPVTDTQYF.

J is TRBJ2-1 and V is TRBV9, with a tentative D call TRBD2 (7 bases). There are 17 residues in the CDR3. The V gene's germline CDR1 is SGDLS and CDR2 YYNGEE. Trimming shortened V by 4 bases and J by 10 bases, and 27 bases separated the two germline ends. In DNA, the CDR3 is TGTGCCAGCAGCCCTTTTGAGAGGGGAGGGCGAGGGGGAGAGCAGTTCTTC. It translates to CASSPFERGGRGGEQFF.

The chain recombines TRBV2 with TRBJ2-7; D is uncertain. V was cut by 0 bases and J by 3 bases, with 12 bases left in between. The CDR3 sequence is 15 residues long. Germline CDR1 SNHLY, CDR2 FYNNEI. CDR3 DNA: TGTGCCAGCAGTGAAGCGCTTACGTTAGGCTACGAGCAGTACGTC. Translated, it gives CASSEALTLGYEQYV.